The text below deals with one T cell receptor (beta chain). The specificity of this receptor is unknown. Base quality data are lacking; no much larger clone is found one base away. The data are from a study of blood T cells in healthy people across ages (dated by TCRdb to about 2015). With respect to the entire study: In model experiments, roughly one uniquely barcoded TCR beta cDNA molecule per two T cells was captured by template switching. Age-related changes in TCR beta repertoire diversity were measured in the study by deep sequencing normalized with unique cDNA molecular identifiers. For two donors (one aged 18 to 30 and one aged 80 or older), the study analyzed two additional independent replicas of 1 million unique cDNA reads from the same blood draw. Donors of different ages were randomly distributed across sequencing lanes to avoid experimental bias. Four age groups were formed from the donors: young (average roughly 15 years), middle-aged (approximately 39), aged (62) and long-lived (82).

The germline V gene specifies SGHRS as CDR1 and YFSETQ as CDR2. At the junction V is shortened by 2 bases and J by 7 bases, with 10 bases in between. Its CDR3 holds 13 amino acids, cysteine through phenylalanine. CDR3 DNA is the only sequence kept; it has 39 bases, read in frame from the first base. General findings and caveats noted by the study authors: Donor CMV infection status was unknown, potentially confounding age-related changes in expanded clonotypes. The percentage of naive T cells measured by flow cytometry correlated strongly with observed TCR beta diversity. Conclusive comparison of naive and antigen-experienced compartments was prevented by the profiling of bulk unsorted PBMCs. The long-lived group showed more naive CD4+ T cells, fewer expanded clones and increased TCR diversity than the aged group, suggesting age selection. Estimates of total diversity based on one million sequenced T cells were regarded as lower bounds and as underestimates. As age increased, observed TCR beta diversity per million T cells dropped in a roughly linear way, and a significant reduction was already evident by age 40.

Systemically healthy Caucasian individuals from Russia, over 30 in total and aged 6 to 90 years, were included as donors. Approximately 9 milliliters of peripheral blood were collected from each donor into EDTA-treated Vacutainer tubes. Ficoll-Paque density-gradient centrifugation was used to isolate PBMCs, with at least 6.5 million obtained per sample. Trizol reagent was used to extract total RNA from PBMCs, with at least 5.5 micrograms per sample. For every donor, flow cytometry on a PBMC aliquot measured the percentage of naive CD45RAhigh/CD27high T cells. Library preparation used 5' RACE. The second PCR ran for about 7 to 11 cycles and used a J-beta primer mix along with a sample-barcoded 5' primer. A unique molecular identifier was introduced onto each TCR beta cDNA molecule by a template-switch 5' adaptor carrying 12 random nucleotides. Each sample yielded at least 2.5 million CDR3-containing paired-end reads. All of the RNA was converted into first-strand cDNA using the Mint cDNA synthesis kit, with a TRBC-specific oligonucleotide serving as the primer. After uracil-DNA glycosylase treatment, a first 18-cycle PCR used universal primers M1SS and BC2_uni_R on all cDNA. The paper's data handling went like this. Each sample was normalized by randomly selecting 1 million high-quality reads, each carrying a distinct molecular identifier. Instead of being binned into consensus sequences, reads that shared molecular identifiers were thrown out. MiTCR, run with a Q25 quality threshold and the strictest error-elimination algorithm, handled CDR3 identification, clonotype clustering and error correction. A nonparametric unseen species model with Euler transformation was used to estimate a lower bound on total TCR beta diversity. TCRdb's own reprocessing of the public reads used fastp at Q25 and MiXCR and kept productive beta chains. Each entry merges the rows of one CDR3 protein and shows their most common DNA and genes. The V and J calls were not made by the authors but by TCRdb's processing. The sample table records roughly 1.9 million distinct CDR3 sequences; around 42% of these occur just once. The ten biggest clones cover roughly 24% of the sample.

Sequencing was performed on blood. The V and J genes are TRBV5-1 and TRBJ2-1; the D gene lacks a confident call. The receptor was derived from a human donor in good health. The sequenced DNA: TGCGCCAGCAGCTTTCCTAGTCTTAATGAGCAGTTCTTC. Its translation is CASSFPSLNEQFF.